The T cell receptor beta chain described here comes from a study of T cells in Graves' hyperthyroidism and ophthalmopathy. Study-level findings and limits: Among thyroid clonotypes expanded above 0.001, most also appeared in blood.

Amplified TCR beta CDR3 regions derived from RNA transcripts. Primed by the HTBI set, a first-round RT-PCR was run on the TCR CDR3. TCRdb re-called the multiplex PCR reads through MiXCR, storing one row per CDR3 protein. The sample contains more than 300,000 distinct CDR3 sequences, 17% of which appear only once. The blood sample predates any ophthalmopathy symptoms, coming from first hyperthyroidism diagnosis. Germline loops: CDR1 SNHLY, CDR2 FYNNEI. The CDR3 covers 14 residues. This clonotype was counted many times. Its antigen is undetermined. The junction departs from germline at one end; a sequencing error may be responsible.

The clonotype originates from a woman aged 25-40 years with Graves' hyperthyroidism that later progressed to Graves' ophthalmopathy. The source material was blood. This chain links TRBV2 with TRBJ2-3, with TRBD2 matching over 7 bases. In DNA, the CDR3 is TGTGCCAGCAGCCCGGGCGGGGGTCCGGATACGCAGTACTTT. Its protein product is CASSPGGGPDTQYF. The full variable domain, its missing parts supplied by reference TRBV2 and TRBJ2-3, is EPEVTQTPSHQVTQMGQEVILRCVPISNHLYFYWYRQILGQKVEFLVSFYNNEISEKSEIFDDQFSVERPDGSNFTLKIRSTKLEDSAMYFCASSPGGGPDTQYFGPGTRLTVL.